Described below is a single T cell receptor (beta chain) sequence and its context. Its antigen remains unidentified. These data originate in a study of T cell repertoires in cytomegalovirus infection. Across the whole study: Recently described HLA-C-restricted plus well-studied HLA-B-restricted CMV epitopes were used. Indications of both CMV infection and matching HLA type were provided by public TCR beta signatures.

Study-level findings and limits: Within the response measured ex vivo, HLA-C-restricted CMV-specific TCR beta clonotypes were dominant. Cumulative public TCR beta family frequency identified carriers of CMV plus the relevant HLA.

TCRdb redid the calling of the reads with MiXCR, one entry per CDR3 protein. The table has approximately 110,000 distinct CDR3 sequences, roughly 41% seen once. Trimming removed 1 base from V and 0 bases from J; junction bases left unmatched: 4. Germline V gene lookup returns CDR1 MGHRA and CDR2 YSYEKL. This CDR3 has 18 amino acids. The clonotype comes from a human donor in good health (CMV status not recorded). Some clones in this sample may be carry-over from other donors' samples. Specimen: CD8+ T cells from cultured PBMCs, collected from culture after CMV antigen stimulation. The chain is built from TRBV4-1 and TRBJ2-2; 11 nucleotides match TRBD2. The CDR3 region has the DNA TGCGCCAGCAGCCAAGCATTAGCGGGGGGGCCGAACACCGGGGAGCTGTTTTTT. Its translation is CASSQALAGGPNTGELFF.